This record concerns one TCR beta chain sequence. The data were produced by immunoSEQ multiplex PCR, yet TCRdb's version contains in-frame clones alone and is incomplete. The table records more than 250,000 clones, roughly 90% of them present only once. This record comes from a study of blood T cell repertoires in COVID-19. V lost 0 bases, J lost 6 bases, and 12 bases lay in between. The V gene's germline CDR1 is SGDLS and CDR2 YYNGEE. The CDR3 runs 14 residues. This TCR was recovered from a man aged 18 to 29 who had recovered from COVID-19. The V and J genes are TRBV9 and TRBJ1-2; perhaps TRBD1 as D (5 bases). The sequencing sample was made of peripheral blood. The CDR3 DNA follows: TGTGCCAGCAGCGTAGGGGGTAAGGGGAATGGCTACACCTTC. It encodes CASSVGGKGNGYTF. The whole variable domain, filled in from reference TRBV9 and TRBJ1-2, reads DSGVTQTPKHLITATGQRVTLRCSPRSGDLSVYWYQQSLDQGLQFLIQYYNGEERAKGNILERFSAQQFPDLHSELNLSSLELGDSALYFCASSVGGKGNGYTFGSGTRLTVV.